This T cell receptor (beta chain) is drawn from a study of response to subunit inactivated influenza vaccine. Findings and limits, study-wide: Authors suggested each seasonal influenza vaccination recruits few new T cells.

From the RT-PCR reads, TCRdb called clonotypes with MiXCR, one entry per CDR3 protein. The sample lists around 540,000 distinct CDR3 sequences; about 11% were seen once. The length of the CDR3 is 12 residues. V was trimmed by 4 bases and J by 7 bases, leaving 9 bases between them. Turning to this clonotype: The antigen is not known.

The sequence came from a man aged 45-65 years who received an inactivated influenza vaccine. This specimen was PBMCs from blood, taken on the day of vaccination. The chain couples TRBV12-3 or TRBV12-4 to TRBJ2-3; D is uncertain. The CDR3 is CASSSSLHTQYF. For the CDR3, the DNA is TGTGCCAGCAGTTCAAGTTTACATACGCAGTATTTT.